The present entry profiles one T cell receptor (beta chain) with its context. Its antigen remains unidentified. This record belongs to a study of monozygotic twins with inflammatory bowel disease. Study-wide results and limits: IBD patients shared fewer clonotypes with others than healthy twins, especially with disease activity. No difference was seen in repertoire similarity between concordant and discordant twins, possibly from limited power.

The length of the CDR3 is 14 residues. Looked up from germline, CDR1 is DFQATT and CDR2 is SNEGSKA (reference sequence). Researchers isolated total RNA from whole blood without sorting T cells. With the 5' RACE reads reprocessed, TCRdb shows one record per CDR3 protein and no DNA. In total, the table holds approximately 390,000 distinct CDR3 sequences. The source is a human donor with ulcerative colitis or Crohn's disease, or a healthy co-twin of an affected twin (not recorded which). Sequenced input: blood. V gene TRBV20-1 combines with J gene TRBJ1-5; TCRdb designates TRBD1, a call that cannot be tested without DNA. Here the CDR3 reads CSATKGQLNQPQHF.